The sequence of this T cell receptor (beta chain) was determined in a study of identical twins. Addition of a universal primer site occurred through template switching, and cDNA carried unique molecular identifiers. TCRdb analysed the 5' RACE reads with MiXCR anew, one entry per CDR3 protein. The table has about 660,000 distinct CDR3 sequences, less than 10% seen once. V lost 0 bases and J 0 bases, leaving 12 bases between the germline ends. Germline V gene sequence: CDR1 MNHEY, CDR2 SVGAGI. The CDR3 loop spans 16 amino acids. There are a few counts of this clonotype. These data also formed part of another study, on yellow fever vaccine responses in identical twins. According to that study: Reportedly, the response of twins' T cells to the vaccine seemed partly convergent, partly personalized.

This chain connects TRBV6-5 to TRBJ2-7, with D possibly matching TRBD2 (5 bases). Material for sequencing was PBMCs. The TCR sequence derives from a woman in her late teens or twenties in good health. The CDR3 DNA is TGTGCCAGCAGTTACTCGAGGGCCAGTAACTCCTACGAGCAGTACTTC. Protein sequence: CASSYSRASNSYEQYF.